This TCR beta chain was obtained from a study of cytomegalovirus exposure and HLA in healthy donors. The CDR3 has 16 amino acids. Germline CDR1 and CDR2: MGHRA and YSYEKL. With 1 base clipped from V and 3 bases from J, the junction kept 6 bases outside the gene matches. PCR amplification relied on 60 Vbeta primers (plus 13 Jbeta primers). Data came from immunoSEQ multiplex PCR; TCRdb stores just in-frame clones and leaves some out. The repertoire table contains 30,000 to 35,000 clones. The origin of this receptor is a woman aged 40 to 55 in good health and CMV-seropositive. The rearrangement uses TRBV4-1 and TRBJ2-7; 10 bases match TRBD2. Material: PBMCs. For the CDR3, the DNA is TGCGCCAGCAGCCAAGGGATAGCGGGAGGTCTCTACGAGCAGTACTTC. This encodes CASSQGIAGGLYEQYF.